One and the same sample provided the 27 T cell receptor beta chains below, sequenced in a study of blood T cell repertoires in COVID-19 (dated by TCRdb to the early 2020s). Library creation used the immunoSEQ multiplex PCR assay. In its TCRdb copy, this immuneACCESS table keeps in-frame sequences only and misses some clones. Where compared with another copy, unresolved V genes explain less than half of these, and the others have no known cause. Recorded for this sample are around 470,000 clones; 89% of them occurred a single time. Together, the top ten hold 0.75% to 0.9% of the sample. The sequenced material came from peripheral blood. The receptors were sampled from a man younger than 30 with COVID-19, enrolled during active disease.

This chain connects TRBV5-1 to TRBJ2-7; TRBD2 matches 15 bases. The CDR3 is 14 amino acids. J was trimmed by 11 bases and V by 4 bases; bases with no gene match: 7. The germline V gene has CDR1 SGHRS and CDR2 YFSETQ. Written as DNA, the CDR3 is TGCGCCAGCAGCCCGGGACTAGCGGGAGGTTTGAAGTACTTC. This gives the protein CASSPGLAGGLKYF.

This chain joins TRBV15 and TRBJ2-1, with D possibly matching TRBD1 (6 bases). The germline V gene has CDR1 LNHNV and CDR2 YYDKDF (reference sequence). The CDR3 spans 16 residues. Trimming removed 8 bases at V and 0 bases at J, with 17 bases between. The CDR3 loop is CATGFVRGRSYNEQFF. CDR3 in DNA: TGTGCCACCGGTTTCGTCAGGGGCCGCTCCTACAATGAGCAGTTCTTC.

This clone occurred once. J is TRBJ1-1 and V is TRBV6-5, with D uncertain. Trimming shortened V by 0 bases and J by 10 bases, and 12 bases separated the two germline ends. This CDR3 is 13 amino acids long. Germline V gene sequence: CDR1 MNHEY, CDR2 SVGAGI. CDR3 sequence reads: CASSYSTGRRAFF. Written as DNA, the CDR3 is TGTGCCAGCAGTTACTCGACGGGTAGGCGAGCTTTCTTT.

The rearrangement joins TRBV6-5 to TRBJ2-5; 7 positions agree with TRBD1. This CDR3 is built from 14 residues. The V segment lost 7 bases and the J segment 3 bases; nucleotides outside the gene matches: 8. CDR1 is MNHEY and CDR2 is SVGAGI in the germline V gene. The CDR3 bases are TGTGCCAGCAACCCCGGGACAGCAGAAGAGACCCAGTACTTC. This encodes CASNPGTAEETQYF.

This chain joins TRBV11-3 and TRBJ2-1; 10 nucleotides match TRBD2. CDR3 length: 15 amino acids. Germline lookup yields CDR1 SGHNT and CDR2 YENEEA. J was trimmed by 10 bases and V by 4 bases; bases with no gene match: 10. The CDR3 sequence: CASSSLAGPKGEQFF. The CDR3 bases are TGTGCCAGCAGCTCACTAGCGGGGCCAAAAGGGGAGCAGTTCTTC.

This clone was counted once. The chain joins TRBV15 to TRBJ2-7, with D perhaps TRBD2 (5 bases). The V and J ends lost 0 bases and 4 bases respectively, with 10 bases between them. This CDR3 comprises 14 residues. Germline CDR1 LNHNV, CDR2 YYDKDF (reference sequence). CDR3 sequence (DNA): TGTGCCACCAGCAGAGATTCGGGGTTGTACGAGCAGTACTTC. This translates into CATSRDSGLYEQYF.

CDR3 sequence reads: CASSAAGQIEAFF. The CDR3, as DNA: TGCGCCAGCAGCGCCGCGGGACAGATTGAAGCTTTCTTT. This rearrangement joins TRBV5-1 to TRBJ1-1, with 7 positions matching TRBD1. CDR3 length: 13 residues. With V trimmed by 4 bases and J by 7 bases, 7 bases remained unmatched. Germline lookup yields CDR1 SGHRS and CDR2 YFSETQ. The whole variable domain, filled in from reference TRBV5-1 and TRBJ1-1, reads KAGVTQTPRYLIKTRGQQVTLSCSPISGHRSVSWYQQTPGQGLQFLFEYFSETQRNKGNFPGRFSGRQFSNSRSEMNVSTLELGDSALYLCASSAAGQIEAFFGQGTRLTVV.

The chain joins TRBV7-8 to TRBJ2-1; 12 bases align to TRBD2. The germline CDR1 and CDR2 sequences are SGHVS and FQNEAQ. The CDR3 totals 17 residues. Trimming removed 2 bases from V and 8 bases from J; junction bases left unmatched: 10. CDR3 nucleotides: TGTGCCAGCAGCTTAATCCTAGCGGGAGGGCCTCATGATGAGCAGTTCTTC. This sequence encodes CASSLILAGGPHDEQFF.

The J gene is TRBJ2-3, the V gene TRBV29-1; 9 bases line up with TRBD2. This CDR3 has 14 amino acids. Unmatched junction bases numbered 7, after V lost 4 bases and J lost 5 bases. Germline lookup yields CDR1 SQVTM and CDR2 ANQGSEA. CDR3 sequence reads: CSVVGSGGRDTQYF. The CDR3 nucleotides are TGCAGCGTTGTCGGTAGCGGGGGAAGAGATACGCAGTATTTT.

The chain recombines TRBV4-1 with TRBJ1-3, with D maybe TRBD1 (5 bases). V was cut by 2 bases and J by 0 bases, with 14 bases left in between. The germline gives CDR1 MGHRA, CDR2 YSYEKL. CDR3 length equals 17 residues. DNA of the CDR3: TGCGCCAGCAGCCAAATCTCGGAGGGACTCTCTGGAAACACCATATATTTT. It specifies CASSQISEGLSGNTIYF.

This clone was counted once. V gene TRBV19 combines with J gene TRBJ1-2; D may be TRBD1 (6 bases). The CDR3 has 12 residues. V lost 6 bases to trimming and J lost 10 bases, with 15 bases between them. Germline lookup yields CDR1 LNHDA and CDR2 SQIVND (reference sequence). CDR3 amino acids: CASSTTTGHYTF. In DNA form, the CDR3 reads TGTGCCAGTAGCACTACAACAGGGCACTACACCTTC.

DNA for the CDR3: TGTGCCTGGACGACAGGGCACATCACTAACTATGGCTACACCTTC. It encodes CAWTTGHITNYGYTF. The chain is built from TRBV30 and TRBJ1-2, with 7 positions matching TRBD1. CDR3 length equals 15 residues. J gave up 0 bases and V 4 bases, and 8 bases lay outside the gene matches. Germline CDR1 GTSNPN, CDR2 SVGIG (reference sequence). Using reference TRBV30 and TRBJ1-2 for the parts outside the CDR3, the full variable domain is SQTIHQWPATLVQPVGSPLSLECTVEGTSNPNLYWYRQAAGRGLQLLFYSVGIGQISSEVPQNLSASRPQDRQFILSSKKLLLSDSGFYLCAWTTGHITNYGYTFGSGTRLTVV.

V is TRBV18 and J is TRBJ1-6; TRBD1 matches at 9 bases. This CDR3 region has 15 residues. Germline CDR1 KGHSH, CDR2 LQKENI. V lost 3 bases to trimming and J lost 9 bases; unmatched junction nucleotides: 6. CDR3 nucleotide sequence: TGTGCCAGCTCACCTGAGACAGGGGGGGGTTCACCCCTCCACTTT. As protein: CASSPETGGGSPLHF. Supplemented by reference TRBV18 and TRBJ1-6, the full variable domain reads NAGVMQNPRHLVRRRGQEARLRCSPMKGHSHVYWYRQLPEEGLKFMVYLQKENIIDESGMPKERFSAEFPKEGPSILRIQQVVRGDSAAYFCASSPETGGGSPLHFGNGTRLTVT.

This chain uses TRBV4-2 with TRBJ2-1; 9 bases align to TRBD2. Germline V lookup: CDR1 LGHNA, CDR2 YNFKEQ. V lost 4 bases and J lost 0; bases outside the gene matches: 4. The CDR3 totals 16 residues. In DNA form, the CDR3 reads TGTGCCAGCAGCCCCCGTAGCGGGAGCTCCTACAATGAGCAGTTCTTC. Translating it yields CASSPRSGSSYNEQFF.

The chain carries TRBV5-1 and TRBJ2-5, with D perhaps matching TRBD1 (5 bases). The CDR3 sequence is 15 residues long. V lost 0 bases and J 7 bases, leaving 16 bases between the germline ends. Germline V gene lookup returns CDR1 SGHRS and CDR2 YFSETQ. As DNA, the CDR3 is TGCGCCAGCAGCTTGGAGGGGCCCCCCGTAGGGACCCAGTACTTC. It encodes CASSLEGPPVGTQYF.

This clone was seen a few times. The chain couples TRBV27 to TRBJ2-7; D possibly corresponds to TRBD1 (6 bases). Trimming left V 4 bases short and J 8 bases short, with 18 bases between. Germline V gene lookup returns CDR1 MNHEY and CDR2 SMNVEV (reference sequence). CDR3 length: 14 amino acids. The CDR3 spells CASSSGTPGSQQYF. CDR3 bases: TGTGCCAGCAGTTCCGGGACACCGGGATCCCAGCAGTACTTC.

V is TRBV6-4 and J is TRBJ2-6, with 8 bases fitting TRBD1. This CDR3 is built from 17 residues. The junction had 9 bases not matched to a gene; V was cut back by 8 bases and J by 0 bases. Germline CDR1 is MRHNA and CDR2 is SNTAGT. CDR3 coding DNA: TGTGCCAGCTCCCTGTCAGGGGGCACCTCTGGGGCCAACGTCCTGACTTTC. It translates to CASSLSGGTSGANVLTF.

The chain has TRBV24-1 and TRBJ2-1, with 10 bases matching TRBD2. The trim removed 6 bases at V and 6 bases at J, leaving 4 bases unmatched. CDR3 length: 14 residues. In germline, CDR1 is KGHDR, CDR2 SFDVKD. The CDR3 here is CATSSAGGANEQFF. Written as DNA, the CDR3 is TGTGCCACCAGTTCAGCGGGAGGGGCCAATGAGCAGTTCTTC.

This chain's CDR3 is CASSPPAGDIHLVHNSPLHF. DNA for the CDR3: TGTGCCAGCAGCCCCCCGGCCGGGGACATCCACTTGGTCCATAATTCACCCCTCCACTTT. The chain carries TRBV7-8 and TRBJ1-6; the D gene is possibly TRBD1 (6 bases). This CDR3 spans 20 amino acids. CDR1 is SGHVS, CDR2 FQNEAQ, per germline. The germline V and J ends were trimmed by 5 bases and 5 bases, with 28 bases remaining between them. Combining the CDR3 with reference TRBV7-8 and TRBJ1-6 gives the whole variable domain GAGVSQSPRYKVAKRGQDVALRCDPISGHVSLFWYQQALGQGPEFLTYFQNEAQLDKSGLPSDRFFAERPEGSVSTLKIQRTQQEDSAVYLCASSPPAGDIHLVHNSPLHFGNGTRLTVT.

The sample holds one count of this clone. The chain employs TRBV7-9 and TRBJ2-3; 8 positions match TRBD1. The CDR3 is 15 amino acids. The germline gives CDR1 SEHNR, CDR2 FQNEAQ (reference sequence). V gave up 1 base and J gave up 7 bases; unmatched junction bases: 7. CDR3 DNA: TGTGCCAGCAGCTTAGGTCAGGGGGCCGGACATACGCAGTATTTT. Translating it yields CASSLGQGAGHTQYF.

The chain carries TRBV27 and TRBJ2-1; 9 bases agree with TRBD2. V lost 0 bases, J lost 5 bases, and 2 bases stayed unmatched. The CDR3 loop spans 15 amino acids. CDR1 is MNHEY and CDR2 is SMNVEV in the germline V gene (reference sequence). DNA of the CDR3: TGTGCCAGCAGTTTATCACCTAGCGGGGACAATGAGCAGTTCTTC. It specifies CASSLSPSGDNEQFF.

The V and J genes are TRBV7-2 and TRBJ2-2; TRBD2 agrees at 9 bases. In germline, CDR1 is SGHTA, CDR2 FQGNSA. Germline trimming cut 2 bases from V and 1 base from J; bases unmatched to any gene: 2. This CDR3 contains 16 residues. The CDR3 DNA reads TGTGCCAGCAGCTTACATAGCGGGGGGAACACCGGGGAGCTGTTTTTT. It encodes CASSLHSGGNTGELFF.

The chain recombines TRBV19 with TRBJ2-5; 7 bases map to TRBD2. The CDR3 spans 13 residues. V trimming: 5 bases; J trimming: 4 bases; junction bases outside the gene matches: 4. The germline CDR1 and CDR2 sequences are LNHDA and SQIVND (reference sequence). CDR3 amino acids: CASSVGEGETQYF. The CDR3 DNA follows: TGTGCCAGTAGTGTGGGGGAGGGAGAGACCCAGTACTTC. The full variable domain, its missing parts supplied by reference TRBV19 and TRBJ2-5, is DGGITQSPKYLFRKEGQNVTLSCEQNLNHDAMYWYRQDPGQGLRLIYYSQIVNDFQKGDIAEGYSVSREKKESFPLTVTSAQKNPTAFYLCASSVGEGETQYFGPGTRLLVL.

The genes are TRBV5-1 and TRBJ2-6; D possibly corresponds to TRBD1 (5 bases). The CDR3 totals 17 residues. Germline CDR1 and CDR2: SGHRS and YFSETQ. V was trimmed by 0 bases and J by 0 bases, leaving 10 bases between them. The CDR3 protein is CASSLVGASSGANVLTF. CDR3 coding DNA: TGCGCCAGCAGCTTGGTAGGGGCGAGCTCTGGGGCCAACGTCCTGACTTTC.

This clone was found a few times. The V call is TRBV19, the J call TRBJ1-5, with 9 nucleotides matching TRBD1. Germline CDR1 and CDR2: LNHDA and SQIVND (reference sequence). This CDR3 comprises 16 residues. V shed 2 bases, J shed 2 bases, and the junction held 4 bases outside the gene matches. In DNA form, the CDR3 reads TGTGCCAGTAGTATAACAGGGGGCTTTGGCAATCAGCCCCAGCATTTT. Translated, it gives CASSITGGFGNQPQHF.

The chain carries TRBV18 and TRBJ2-7; the match to TRBD2 covers 11 bases. The V gene's germline CDR1 is KGHSH and CDR2 LQKENI. The V gene end was trimmed by 3 bases and the J gene end by 0 bases; junction bases not matched to a gene: 4. The length of the CDR3 is 16 residues. The DNA of the CDR3 is TGTGCCAGCTCACCTACCGGGACTAGCGGCTCCTACGAGCAGTACTTC. Its protein is CASSPTGTSGSYEQYF.

The rearrangement links TRBV5-6 to TRBJ2-5, with TRBD2 matching over 12 bases. V shed 2 bases and J 5 bases; nucleotides not matched to a gene: 4. This CDR3 has 15 amino acids. Germline V gene lookup returns CDR1 SGHDT and CDR2 YYEEEE. CDR3 bases: TGTGCCAGCAGCTTAACTAGCGGGAGGCTTGAGACCCAGTACTTC. Translating gives CASSLTSGRLETQYF.